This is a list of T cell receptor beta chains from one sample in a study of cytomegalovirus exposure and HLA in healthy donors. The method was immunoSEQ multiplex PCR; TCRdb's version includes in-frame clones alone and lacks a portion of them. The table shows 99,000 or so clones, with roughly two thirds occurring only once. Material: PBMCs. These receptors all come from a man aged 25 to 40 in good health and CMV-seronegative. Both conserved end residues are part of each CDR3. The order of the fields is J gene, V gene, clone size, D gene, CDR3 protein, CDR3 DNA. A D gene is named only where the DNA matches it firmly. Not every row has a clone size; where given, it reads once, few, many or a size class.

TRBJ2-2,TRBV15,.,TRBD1,CATSRRQGETGELFF,TGTGCCACCAGCCGCCGACAGGGCGAAACCGGGGAGCTGTTTTTT
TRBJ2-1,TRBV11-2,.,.,CASSSTGVSSYNEQFF,TGTGCCAGCAGCTCTACGGGGGTGAGCTCCTACAATGAGCAGTTCTTC
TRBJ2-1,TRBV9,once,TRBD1,CASSVEGGRNNEQFF,TGTGCCAGCAGCGTAGAAGGGGGCCGGAACAATGAGCAGTTCTTC
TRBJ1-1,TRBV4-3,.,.,CASSHRDTRNTEAFF,TGCGCCAGCAGCCACAGGGACACCAGGAACACTGAAGCTTTCTTT
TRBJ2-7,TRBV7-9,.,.,CASSPLGKQGPYEQYF,TGTGCCAGCAGCCCCCTCGGGAAACAGGGCCCCTACGAGCAGTACTTC
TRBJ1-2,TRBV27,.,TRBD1,CASSLVGTGGNTNYGYTF,TGTGCCAGCAGTTTGGTAGGGACAGGGGGTAATACTAACTATGGCTACACCTTC
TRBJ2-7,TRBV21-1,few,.,CASSPQRTSGAHYEQYF,TGTGCCAGCAGCCCACAGCGGACTAGCGGGGCCCACTACGAGCAGTACTTC
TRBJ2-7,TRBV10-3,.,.,CAISDISTGQAYEQYF,TGTGCCATCAGTGATATTTCCACAGGGCAAGCCTACGAGCAGTACTTC
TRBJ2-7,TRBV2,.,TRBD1,CASRPDRGGEQYF,TGTGCCAGCAGACCCGACAGGGGAGGCGAGCAGTACTTC
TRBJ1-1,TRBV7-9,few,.,CASTPRTEAFF,TGTGCCAGCACCCCCCGCACTGAAGCTTTCTTT
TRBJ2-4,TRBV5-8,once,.,CASSSERRTKNIQYF,TGTGCCAGCAGCTCGGAGCGTCGTACCAAAAACATTCAGTACTTC
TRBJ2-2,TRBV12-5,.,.,CASASGHGTGELFF,TGTGCTAGTGCCTCAGGACACGGAACCGGGGAGCTGTTTTTT
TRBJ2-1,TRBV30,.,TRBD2,CAWSRRLAGKGSYNEQFF,TGTGCCTGGAGTCGAAGACTAGCGGGGAAAGGTTCCTACAATGAGCAGTTCTTC
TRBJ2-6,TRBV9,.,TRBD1,CASRPTGGSGANVLTF,TGTGCCAGCAGACCCACAGGGGGCTCAGGGGCCAACGTCCTGACTTTC
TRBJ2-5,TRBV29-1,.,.,CSGGTAKETQYF,TGCAGCGGCGGGACAGCTAAAGAGACCCAGTACTTC
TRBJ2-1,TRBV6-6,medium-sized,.,CASSSPGNNEQFF,TGTGCCAGCAGTTCCCCGGGAAACAATGAGCAGTTCTTC
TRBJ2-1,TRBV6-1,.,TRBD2,CASSDTSGSIYNEQFF,TGTGCCAGCAGTGATACAAGCGGGAGTATCTACAATGAGCAGTTCTTC
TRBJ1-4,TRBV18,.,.,CASSSQGSTNEKLFF,TGTGCCAGCTCATCCCAGGGTTCAACTAATGAAAAACTGTTTTTT
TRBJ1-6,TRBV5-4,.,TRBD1,CASSLTGYNSPLHF,TGTGCCAGCAGCCTGACAGGGTATAATTCACCCCTCCACTTT
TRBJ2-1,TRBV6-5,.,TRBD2,CASSYSGTSGRGEQFF,TGTGCCAGCAGTTACTCGGGGACTAGCGGGAGGGGTGAGCAGTTCTTC
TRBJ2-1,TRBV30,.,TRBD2,CAWSYFWTSGLSSYNEQFF,TGTGCCTGGAGTTATTTTTGGACTAGCGGACTGAGCTCCTACAATGAGCAGTTCTTC
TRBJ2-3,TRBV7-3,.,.,CASSLYGGASTDTQYF,TGTGCCAGCAGCTTATATGGCGGGGCCAGCACAGATACGCAGTATTTT
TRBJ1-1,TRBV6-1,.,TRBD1,CASSEGDRGPNKNTEAFF,TGTGCCAGCAGTGAAGGGGACAGGGGGCCAAATAAGAACACTGAAGCTTTCTTT
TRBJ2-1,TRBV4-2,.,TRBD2,CASSQDQGTSGLNEQFF,TGTGCCAGCAGCCAAGACCAGGGCACTAGCGGGCTCAATGAGCAGTTCTTC
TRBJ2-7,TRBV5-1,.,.,CASRVGGPPSYEQYF,TGCGCCAGCAGAGTCGGAGGACCACCTTCCTACGAGCAGTACTTC
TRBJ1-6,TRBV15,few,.,CATSRDGQRNSPLHF,TGTGCCACCAGCAGAGATGGACAGCGAAATTCACCCCTCCACTTT
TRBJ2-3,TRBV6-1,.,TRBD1,CASSGTGGARGQYF,TGTGCCAGCAGTGGGACAGGGGGCGCGAGGGGACAGTATTTT
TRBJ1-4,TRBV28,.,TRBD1,CASSSRGQGDEKLFF,TGTGCCAGCAGTTCCCGAGGACAGGGGGATGAAAAACTGTTTTTT
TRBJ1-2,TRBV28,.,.,CAAVGGGGGESNYGYTF,TGTGCCGCCGTCGGGGGAGGCGGAGGAGAGTCTAACTATGGCTACACCTTC
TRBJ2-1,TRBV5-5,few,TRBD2,CASSTGTSGTLYNEQFF,TGTGCCAGCAGCACCGGGACTAGCGGGACCCTCTACAATGAGCAGTTCTTC
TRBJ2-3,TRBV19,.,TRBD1,CASSNNPTGGTDTQYF,TGTGCCAGTAGTAACAACCCGACAGGGGGCACAGATACGCAGTATTTT
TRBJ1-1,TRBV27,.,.,CASSPMRQVGTEAFF,TGTGCCAGCAGTCCTATGAGACAGGTAGGGACTGAAGCTTTCTTT
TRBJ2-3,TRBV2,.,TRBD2,CASSGGGADTQYF,TGTGCCAGCAGTGGCGGGGGGGCAGATACGCAGTATTTT
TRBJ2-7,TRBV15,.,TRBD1,CATSSPDRVYEQYF,TGTGCCACCAGCTCCCCGGACAGGGTCTACGAGCAGTACTTC
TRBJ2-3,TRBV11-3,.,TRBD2,CASSPGLAGAFGDTQYF,TGTGCCAGCAGCCCGGGACTAGCGGGAGCCTTCGGAGATACGCAGTATTTT
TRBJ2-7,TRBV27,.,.,CASSLERKAYEQYF,TGTGCCAGCAGTCTGGAGAGGAAAGCCTACGAGCAGTACTTC
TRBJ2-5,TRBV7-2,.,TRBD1,CASSGWTGKETQYF,TGTGCCAGCAGCGGATGGACAGGGAAAGAGACCCAGTACTTC
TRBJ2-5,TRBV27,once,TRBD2,CASSWTGGETQYF,TGTGCCAGCAGCTGGACGGGGGGGGAGACCCAGTACTTC
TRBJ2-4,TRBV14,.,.,CASSPARAGRGNSQYF,TGTGCCAGCAGCCCTGCTAGAGCGGGAAGGGGGAACAGTCAGTACTTC
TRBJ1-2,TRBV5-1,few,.,CASTSDVGVGGLYTF,TGCGCCAGCACTTCGGACGTCGGGGTCGGGGGTCTCTACACCTTC
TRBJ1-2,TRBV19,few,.,CASSPGTYINYGYTF,TGTGCCAGTAGTCCAGGGACATATATTAACTATGGCTACACCTTC
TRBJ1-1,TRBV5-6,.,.,CASSSTGNTEAFF,TGTGCCAGCAGCTCGACAGGGAACACTGAAGCTTTCTTT
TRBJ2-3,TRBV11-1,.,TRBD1,CASSKGDRVRASTDTQYF,TGTGCCAGCAGCAAAGGGGACAGGGTGAGGGCTAGCACAGATACGCAGTATTTT
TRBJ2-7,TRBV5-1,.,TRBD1,CASTLGDRSYEQYF,TGCGCCAGCACCCTTGGGGACAGGAGCTACGAGCAGTACTTC
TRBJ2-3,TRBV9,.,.,CASSAREGGQSLPDTQYF,TGTGCCAGCAGCGCGAGAGAGGGGGGACAGTCCCTTCCAGATACGCAGTATTTT
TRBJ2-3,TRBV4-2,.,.,CASSPSGFRTDTQYF,TGTGCCAGCTCCCCTTCGGGGTTTCGCACAGATACGCAGTATTTT
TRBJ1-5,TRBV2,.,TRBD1,CASSEYPTGDGHF,TGTGCCAGCAGTGAATATCCCACAGGGGACGGTCATTTT
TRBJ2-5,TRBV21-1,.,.,CASSKADYRQETQYF,TGTGCCAGCAGCAAAGCGGACTACCGGCAGGAGACCCAGTACTTC
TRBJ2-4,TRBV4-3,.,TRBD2,CASSPGTRLAKNIQYF,TGCGCCAGCAGCCCTGGGACTAGACTAGCCAAAAACATTCAGTACTTC
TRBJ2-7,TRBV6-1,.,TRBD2,CASSELAAFSYEQYF,TGTGCCAGCAGTGAACTAGCGGCTTTCTCCTACGAGCAGTACTTC
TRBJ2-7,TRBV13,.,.,CASSPDREARGRYEQYF,TGTGCCAGCAGCCCAGACAGGGAGGCGAGGGGCCGCTACGAGCAGTACTTC
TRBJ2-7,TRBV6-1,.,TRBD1,CASSRDRGLTYEQYF,TGTGCCAGCAGTCGGGACAGGGGTCTAACCTACGAGCAGTACTTC
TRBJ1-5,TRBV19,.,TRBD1,CASSHRTGRNQPQHF,TGTGCCAGTAGTCACAGGACAGGGCGGAATCAGCCCCAGCATTTT
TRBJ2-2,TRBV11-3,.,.,CASSSRLEGTGELFF,TGTGCCAGCAGTTCCCGACTCGAGGGCACCGGGGAGCTGTTTTTT
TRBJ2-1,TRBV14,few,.,CASSLGTYNEQFF,TGTGCCAGCAGCCTCGGGACTTACAATGAGCAGTTCTTC